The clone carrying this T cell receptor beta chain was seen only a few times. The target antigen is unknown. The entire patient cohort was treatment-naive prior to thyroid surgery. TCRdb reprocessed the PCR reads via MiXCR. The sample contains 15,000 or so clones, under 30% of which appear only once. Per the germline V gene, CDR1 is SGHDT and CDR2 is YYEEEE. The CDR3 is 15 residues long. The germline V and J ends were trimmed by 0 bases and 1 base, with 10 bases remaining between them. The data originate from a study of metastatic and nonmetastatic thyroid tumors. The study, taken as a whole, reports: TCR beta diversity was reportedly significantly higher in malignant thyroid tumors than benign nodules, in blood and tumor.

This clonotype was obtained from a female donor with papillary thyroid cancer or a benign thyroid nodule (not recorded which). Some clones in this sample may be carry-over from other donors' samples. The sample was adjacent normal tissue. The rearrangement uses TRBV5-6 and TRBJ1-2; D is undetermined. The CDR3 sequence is CASSLGHSLNYGYTF. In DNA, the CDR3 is TGTGCCAGCAGCTTGGGGCACTCGCTTAACTATGGCTACACCTTC.